This TCR beta chain was sequenced for a study of cytomegalovirus exposure and HLA in healthy donors. Study-level background: Of around 400 genotyped donors, roughly 81% grouped in the Caucasian-associated ancestry cluster. Findings of the study overall: Most TCR beta V segments were productive about 90% or about 30% of the time in an earlier analysis. TCR beta sequences numbering around 15,000 were associated with HLA alleles at 0.05 false discovery rate in a later analysis.

PCR primers comprised 60 Vbeta and 13 Jbeta primers. The data were produced by immunoSEQ multiplex PCR, yet TCRdb's version contains in-frame clones alone and is incomplete. The table records under 150,000 clones, roughly 60% of them present only once. Germline values: CDR1 SGHAT, CDR2 FQNNGV. The CDR3 loop spans 15 amino acids. V shed 4 bases and J 8 bases; nucleotides not matched to a gene: 10. Concerning this clone itself: Its antigen remains unknown.

The clonotype was recovered from a woman in her thirties or forties in good health and CMV-seronegative. Source material: PBMCs. The chain has TRBV11-2 and TRBJ1-2; 10 positions agree with TRBD1. The CDR3 is CASSSTGQGLRGYTF. The CDR3 region has the DNA TGTGCCAGCAGCTCTACGGGACAGGGGTTGAGGGGCTACACCTTC.